Listed below are T cell receptor beta chains from one sample, sequenced in a study of T cell responses to AZD1222 COVID-19 vaccine. Only in-frame clones appear in the TCRdb table, and some are missing; sequencing was by immunoSEQ multiplex PCR. The sample includes over 100,000 clones, 75% to 90% of them seen just once. Sequenced here: peripheral blood, sampled on day 0 of AZD1222 vaccination. The receptors were sampled from an adult in good health. The CDR3 runs from the conserved cysteine through the conserved F or W. Each record gives: J gene, V gene, D gene, clone size, CDR3 protein, CDR3 DNA. The D gene is left open where the match is weak. A row's size may be missing; if present it is once, few, many or a size class.

>TRBJ2-7|TRBV19|.|.
CASSPAFSGSYEQYF
TGTGCCAGTAGTCCTGCATTTTCGGGCAGCTACGAGCAGTACTTC
>TRBJ2-1|TRBV7-2|TRBD2|.
CASSSVSGGPLNEQFF
TGTGCCAGCAGCTCCGTTTCGGGGGGGCCTCTCAATGAGCAGTTCTTC
>TRBJ1-3|TRBV2|.|many
CASSEMDGGNTIYF
TGTGCCAGCAGTGAGATGGACGGCGGAAACACCATATATTTT
>TRBJ2-3|TRBV7-8|.|.
CASSRYRTDTQYF
TGTGCCAGCAGCCGATACAGGACAGATACGCAGTATTTT
>TRBJ2-7|TRBV6-2/TRBV6-3|.|.
CASSYSLEASPYEQYF
TGTGCCAGCAGTTACTCGTTGGAGGCCTCCCCCTACGAGCAGTACTTC
>TRBJ2-7|TRBV4-3|.|.
CASSQASGVGVAYEQYF
TGCGCCAGCAGCCAAGCCTCCGGAGTCGGGGTTGCCTACGAGCAGTACTTC
>TRBJ2-5|TRBV7-3|.|.
CASSLVGSPRVETQYF
TGTGCCAGCAGCTTAGTGGGCAGCCCGAGGGTGGAGACCCAGTACTTC
>TRBJ2-1|TRBV11-1|.|.
CASSLGLQGGNEQFF
TGTGCCAGCAGCTTAGGCCTGCAGGGCGGGAATGAGCAGTTCTTC
>TRBJ1-4|TRBV18|.|.
CASSPEGRANEKLFF
TGTGCCAGCTCACCAGAGGGTCGGGCTAATGAAAAACTGTTTTTT
>TRBJ2-6|TRBV28|.|.
CASSSAGRPISGANVLTF
TGTGCCAGCAGTTCTGCGGGCAGGCCAATATCAGGGGCCAACGTCCTGACTTTC
>TRBJ1-3|TRBV23-1|TRBD1|.
CASSLKAGGFPHSSGNTIYF
TGCGCCAGCAGTCTTAAGGCAGGGGGCTTTCCCCACTCCTCTGGAAACACCATATATTTT
>TRBJ2-7|TRBV15|TRBD1|.
CATSRSGTGSYEQYF
TGTGCCACCAGCAGATCCGGGACAGGGTCCTACGAGCAGTACTTC
>TRBJ1-2|TRBV4-2|TRBD1|.
CASSQDTGEGAEGYTF
TGTGCCAGCAGCCAAGATACAGGAGAGGGGGCGGAGGGCTACACCTTC
>TRBJ2-7|TRBV19|TRBD1|.
CASSTRDRGSHEQYF
TGTGCCAGTAGTACCCGGGACAGGGGGAGTCACGAGCAGTACTTC
>TRBJ1-5|TRBV5-5|.|.
CASSLGQGRNQPQHF
TGTGCCAGCAGCTTGGGGCAGGGACGAAATCAGCCCCAGCATTTT
>TRBJ1-4|TRBV7-8|.|.
CASSGRDTATNEKLFF
TGTGCCAGCAGCGGCCGGGACACCGCAACTAATGAAAAACTGTTTTTT
>TRBJ1-6|TRBV9|.|.
CASSPGVGRERSPLHF
TGTGCCAGCAGCCCCGGGGTCGGCAGGGAACGGTCACCCCTCCACTTT
>TRBJ2-1|TRBV24-1|TRBD2|.
CATTAGGPADEQFF
TGTGCCACCACCGCGGGAGGGCCGGCGGATGAGCAGTTCTTC
>TRBJ1-3|TRBV5-5|.|.
CASSLRGAGGNTIYF
TGTGCCAGCAGCTTGCGGGGGGCAGGAGGAAACACCATATATTTT
>TRBJ1-2|TRBV28|TRBD1|.
CASSQWDRSYTF
TGTGCCAGCAGTCAATGGGACAGATCCTACACCTTC
>TRBJ2-3|TRBV3-1/TRBV3-2|TRBD1|.
CASSLGTGGTTDTQYF
TGTGCCAGCAGCCTCGGGACAGGAGGGACCACAGATACGCAGTATTTT
>TRBJ2-1|TRBV6-1|.|once
CASSETRGTLSYNEQFF
TGTGCCAGCAGTGAGACCAGGGGTACTCTCTCCTACAATGAGCAGTTCTTC
>TRBJ1-2|TRBV7-9|.|.
CASRAREGAEGGYTF
TGTGCCAGCAGGGCTAGAGAGGGAGCTGAGGGCGGCTACACCTTC
>TRBJ1-5|TRBV19|.|.
CASTFDTNQPQHF
TGTGCCAGTACTTTCGACACAAATCAGCCCCAGCATTTT
>TRBJ2-7|TRBV11-2|TRBD2|.
CASSRLAVNSYEQYF
TGTGCCAGCAGTCGACTAGCGGTAAACTCCTACGAGCAGTACTTC
>TRBJ1-2|TRBV11-2|.|.
CASSLGLAWGYTF
TGTGCCAGCAGCCTGGGCCTCGCGTGGGGCTACACCTTC
>TRBJ1-2|TRBV12-3/TRBV12-4|.|.
CASRANYGYTF
TGTGCCAGCAGGGCTAACTATGGCTACACCTTC
>TRBJ1-1|TRBV10-3|.|.
CATDHPYPGQAVQNTEAFF
TGTGCCACCGATCATCCTTACCCGGGACAAGCGGTACAGAACACTGAAGCTTTCTTT
>TRBJ1-2|TRBV6-6|.|.
CASRATALEGYTF
TGTGCCAGCAGGGCGACAGCCTTGGAGGGCTACACCTTC
>TRBJ2-5|TRBV10-3|.|.
CATKGGEETQYF
TGTGCCACCAAAGGGGGGGAAGAGACCCAGTACTTC
>TRBJ2-1|TRBV5-5|.|.
CASSSRGGPSYNEQFF
TGTGCCAGCAGCTCCAGAGGGGGGCCCTCCTACAATGAGCAGTTCTTC
>TRBJ2-1|TRBV5-6|TRBD1|.
CASSEDRANEQFF
TGTGCCAGCAGCGAAGACAGGGCGAATGAGCAGTTCTTC
>TRBJ2-5|TRBV19|TRBD1|.
CATSRGQETQYF
TGTGCCACCTCCAGGGGGCAAGAGACCCAGTACTTC
>TRBJ2-1|TRBV10-3|TRBD1|.
CAISGGTGDNEQFF
TGTGCCATCAGTGGGGGGACAGGGGACAATGAGCAGTTCTTC
>TRBJ2-1|TRBV19|TRBD2|.
CASNTRLAGPDEQFF
TGTGCCAGTAATACGAGGCTAGCGGGACCGGATGAGCAGTTCTTC
>TRBJ1-2|TRBV3-1/TRBV3-2|TRBD1|.
CASSTEDRGYGYTF
TGTGCCAGCAGCACCGAGGACAGGGGCTATGGCTACACCTTC
>TRBJ2-7|TRBV2|.|.
CASSDGFDEQYF
TGTGCCAGCAGTGATGGGTTTGACGAGCAGTACTTC
>TRBJ1-2|TRBV5-4|TRBD1|.
CASSLSGQGLGYTF
TGTGCCAGCAGCTTGAGCGGACAGGGACTTGGCTACACCTTC
>TRBJ1-2|TRBV30|.|.
CAWSVQVTPVTNYGYTF
TGTGCCTGGAGTGTACAGGTCACCCCCGTCACTAACTATGGCTACACCTTC
>TRBJ2-7|TRBV27|TRBD2|.
CATKVMGGSYEQYF
TGTGCCACGAAAGTCATGGGAGGGTCCTACGAGCAGTACTTC
>TRBJ1-6|TRBV5-4|.|.
CASSSMGGGGNSPLHF
TGTGCCAGCAGCTCAATGGGAGGGGGTGGTAATTCACCCCTCCACTTT
>TRBJ2-2|TRBV28|.|.
CASSTGSNTGELFF
TGTGCCAGCAGTACAGGGTCGAACACCGGGGAGCTGTTTTTT
>TRBJ2-1|TRBV25-1|.|.
CASNWGGQEQFF
TGTGCCAGCAATTGGGGGGGGCAAGAGCAGTTCTTC
>TRBJ2-2|TRBV5-1|TRBD2|.
CASSPREGGSSGELFF
TGCGCCAGCAGCCCCCGGGAGGGGGGAAGTAGCGGGGAGCTGTTTTTT
>TRBJ2-3|TRBV20-1|.|.
CSAAGTDTQYF
TGCAGTGCTGCGGGGACAGATACGCAGTATTTT
>TRBJ2-5|TRBV11-2|.|once
CASSLYKPQETQYF
TGTGCCAGCAGCCTATACAAGCCCCAAGAGACCCAGTACTTC
>TRBJ2-2|TRBV27|.|.
CASSLWGSGELFF
TGTGCCAGCAGTTTATGGGGCTCTGGGGAGCTGTTTTTT
>TRBJ2-3|TRBV10-2|TRBD2|.
CASSDGGGSTDTQYF
TGCGCCAGCAGTGATGGGGGGGGGAGCACAGATACGCAGTATTTT
>TRBJ2-1|TRBV6-2/TRBV6-3|TRBD2|.
CASSYAVIAGADEQFF
TGTGCCAGCAGTTACGCGGTGATAGCGGGGGCTGATGAGCAGTTCTTC
>TRBJ1-5|TRBV5-1|.|few
CASKEGEGNQPQHF
TGCGCCAGCAAAGAGGGAGAGGGCAATCAGCCCCAGCATTTT